This entry lists 23 T cell receptor beta chains sequenced from one sample in a study of neurological immune-mediated disorders. Using its own MiXCR run on the 5' RACE reads, TCRdb lists one record per CDR3 protein. The sample has 13,000 to 15,000 distinct CDR3 sequences, 13% seen once; the top ten hold about two fifths. Sequencing was carried out using CD8+ T cells from blood. These receptors originate from a female donor with HTLV-1-associated myelopathy (HAM/TSP).

CDR3 region: CASSDSREGASEQFF. CDR3 nucleotides: TGTGCCAGCAGTGACAGTAGAGAGGGGGCATCCGAGCAGTTCTTC. J is TRBJ2-1 and V is TRBV6-4; 7 bases are a match to TRBD1. In germline, CDR1 is MRHNA, CDR2 SNTAGT. The trim removed 2 bases at V and 10 bases at J, leaving 11 bases unmatched. CDR3 length: 15 residues.

This clonotype showed up many times. V usage is TRBV4-3 and J usage is TRBJ1-4, with D tentatively TRBD1 (6 bases). V shed 2 bases and J shed 2 bases, with 12 bases lying between them. The CDR3 covers 16 residues. Looked up from germline, CDR1 is LGHNA and CDR2 is YSLEER. CDR3 in amino acids: CASSQSIQGTNEKLFF. DNA for the CDR3: TGCGCCAGCAGCCAATCGATACAGGGCACTAATGAAAAACTGTTTTTT.

This clonotype showed up many times. This chain connects TRBV4-3 to TRBJ1-4, with 9 bases that match TRBD1. The CDR3 extends over 16 amino acids. V shed 1 base and J 5 bases; nucleotides not matched to a gene: 5. Germline values: CDR1 LGHNA, CDR2 YSLEER. DNA for the CDR3: TGCGCCAGCAGCCAAGTAATCGGACAGGGGAATGAAAAACTGTTTTTT. This codes for CASSQVIGQGNEKLFF.

This clonotype was found many times. This chain uses TRBV5-6 with TRBJ2-7; 7 bases match TRBD1. The length of the CDR3 is 14 residues. CDR1 and CDR2 from the germline V gene are SGHDT and YYEEEE. The V and J ends lost 0 bases and 4 bases, in that order; junction bases with no gene match: 4. The CDR3 DNA is TGTGCCAGCAGCTTGGTATCGGGACAGTACGAGCAGTACTTC. Translated: CASSLVSGQYEQYF.

In its sample, this clonotype was seen many times. The V call is TRBV7-2, the J call TRBJ2-1, with D possibly called TRBD1 or TRBD2 (6 bases each). This CDR3 comprises 16 residues. The ends were cut back, 4 bases at V and 0 bases at J, with 13 bases in the middle. CDR1 SGHTA and CDR2 FQGNSA come from the germline V gene. In DNA form, the CDR3 reads TGTGCCAGCAGCTATACCTCGGGGGCCTCCTACAATGAGCAGTTCTTC. It specifies CASSYTSGASYNEQFF.

This clonotype was seen ten or more times. The V call is TRBV29-1, the J call TRBJ1-2; D unresolved. The germline gives CDR1 SQVTM, CDR2 ANQGSEA. The CDR3 is 13 residues long. The V end lost 8 bases, the J end lost 6 bases, and 19 bases lay between the germline ends. CDR3 sequence reads: CSTSVSDRNGYTF. In DNA form, the CDR3 reads TGCAGCACAAGTGTCTCTGACCGGAATGGCTACACCTTC.

This clonotype has at least ten counts. The chain joins TRBV6-2 or TRBV6-3 to TRBJ2-7; D ambiguous. This CDR3 has 16 amino acids. V lost 0 bases to trimming and J lost 1 base, with 13 bases between them. Germline CDR1 and CDR2: MNHEY and SVGEGT. The CDR3 region is CASSYSSRYTSYEQYF. In nucleotides, the CDR3 is TGTGCCAGCAGTTACTCGAGTCGCTACACTTCCTACGAGCAGTACTTC.

The gene calls are TRBV6-2 or TRBV6-3 and TRBJ2-1, with TRBD2 matching over 7 bases. Per the germline V gene, CDR1 is MNHEY and CDR2 is SVGEGT. The ends lost 7 bases at V and 8 bases at J; junction bases unmatched: 14. This CDR3 spans 15 amino acids. This CDR3 reads CASILEALAVDEQFF. CDR3 coding DNA: TGTGCCAGCATCCTAGAGGCTCTAGCGGTCGATGAGCAGTTCTTC.

This clonotype was seen many times. The chain couples TRBV19 to TRBJ1-1, with D possibly being TRBD1 (6 bases). Germline V gives CDR1 LNHDA, CDR2 SQIVND (reference sequence). V shed 8 bases and J shed 0 bases, with 10 bases lying between them. The length of the CDR3 is 13 residues. CDR3 protein: CASAGTLNTEAFF. The CDR3 DNA is TGTGCCAGTGCCGGGACACTGAACACTGAAGCTTTCTTT.

This clonotype was seen at least ten times. The DNA of the CDR3 is TGCGCCAGCAGCCAAGACCCCGGCCAAGGGGACGAGCAGTACTTC. As protein: CASSQDPGQGDEQYF. The chain recombines TRBV4-1 with TRBJ2-7; a weak D match, TRBD1 (5 bases). Germline loops: CDR1 MGHRA, CDR2 YSYEKL. V lost 0 bases, J lost 5 bases, and 14 bases lay in between. There are 15 residues in the CDR3.

This chain joins TRBV2 and TRBJ2-2; 8 bases are shared with TRBD2. V was clipped by 4 bases and J by 5 bases; unmatched bases: 6. The CDR3 extends over 15 amino acids. Germline-derived CDR1 and CDR2 are SNHLY and FYNNEI. CDR3: CASSVAGGETGELFF. CDR3 nucleotides: TGTGCCAGCAGTGTTGCGGGGGGTGAAACCGGGGAGCTGTTTTTT.

The sample holds many counts of this clonotype. CDR3 residues: CASSPEGLAGGNEQFF. The CDR3 nucleotides are TGCGCCAGTTCCCCCGAGGGTCTAGCGGGGGGCAATGAGCAGTTCTTC. The rearrangement uses TRBV5-1 and TRBJ2-1; 11 positions match TRBD2. Germline V CDR1 and CDR2: SGHRS, YFSETQ. Trimming removed 8 bases from V and 6 bases from J; junction bases left unmatched: 13. CDR3 length equals 16 residues.

Concerning this clonotype itself: One base away lies a much larger clone, so this may be a sequencing read error. V is TRBV7-8 and J is TRBJ2-5; 9 bases line up with TRBD2. The CDR3 is 14 residues long. Germline CDR1 and CDR2: SGHVS and FQNEAQ. The CDR3 spells CASSLGASGETRYF. CDR3 sequence (DNA): TGTGCCAGCAGCTTAGGGGCTAGCGGGGAGACCCGGTACTTC.

At least ten counts were recorded for this clonotype. The chain couples TRBV20-1 to TRBJ2-1; TRBD2 matches 14 bases. The germline V gene encodes CDR1 DFQATT and CDR2 SNEGSKA (reference sequence). Trimming removed 6 bases from V and 10 bases from J; junction bases left unmatched: 20. The CDR3 has 18 residues. CDR3 in amino acids: CSALGTSGGFGDGWEQFF. The CDR3 nucleotides are TGCAGTGCACTCGGGACTAGCGGGGGATTTGGGGATGGATGGGAGCAGTTCTTC.

This clonotype was counted at least ten times. V is TRBV11-2 and J is TRBJ1-2; no clear D. The V gene's germline CDR1 is SGHAT and CDR2 FQNNGV. V was cut by 5 bases and J by 4 bases, with 11 bases left in between. This CDR3 is built from 13 residues. This CDR3 is CASSPDWFYGYTF. The CDR3 DNA follows: TGTGCCAGCAGCCCCGACTGGTTCTATGGCTACACCTTC. The variable domain in full, with the rest retrieved from reference TRBV11-2 and TRBJ1-2, is EAGVAQSPRYKIIEKRQSVAFWCNPISGHATLYWYQQILGQGPKLLIQFQNNGVVDDSQLPKDRFSAERLKGVDSTLKIQPAKLEDSAVYLCASSPDWFYGYTFGSGTRLTVV.

The table lists this clonotype with many counts. The chain recombines TRBV20-1 with TRBJ2-5, with D unclear. Germline CDR1 DFQATT, CDR2 SNEGSKA (reference sequence). With 0 bases removed from V and 5 bases from J, the gap between germline ends came to 10 bases. CDR3 length: 13 amino acids. CDR3 amino acids: CSARDGLLETQYF. CDR3 nucleotide sequence: TGCAGTGCTAGAGACGGCTTACTGGAGACCCAGTACTTC.

This clonotype is medium-sized. The V gene is TRBV5-1, the J gene TRBJ2-1, with TRBD1 identical over 7 bases. The V gene's germline CDR1 is SGHRS and CDR2 YFSETQ. This CDR3 is 14 amino acids long. The V segment lost 5 bases and the J segment 3 bases; nucleotides outside the gene matches: 5. In nucleotides, the CDR3 is TGCGCCAGCAGTAATTCAGGGGGCTACAATGAGCAGTTCTTC. Its protein is CASSNSGGYNEQFF.

This clonotype was recorded at least ten times. The V and J genes are TRBV27 and TRBJ2-3, with 7 nucleotides matching TRBD1. Germline-derived CDR1 and CDR2 are MNHEY and SMNVEV (reference sequence). This CDR3 spans 15 amino acids. Unmatched junction bases numbered 9, after V lost 5 bases and J lost 4 bases. The CDR3 nucleotides read TGTGCCAGCAGTACAGGGGTTGGGGTTCCAGATACGCAGTATTTT. Encoded protein: CASSTGVGVPDTQYF.

This clonotype was counted only a few times. The chain has TRBV14 and TRBJ2-7, with D perhaps matching TRBD1 (6 bases). The V end was cut by 4 bases, the J end by 6 bases, with 16 bases between. CDR3 length: 14 amino acids. Per germline, CDR1 SGHDN and CDR2 FVKESK. The CDR3, as DNA: TGTGCCAGCAGCCTTACAGGGTGGGCGGGCGAGCAGTACTTC. Residues: CASSLTGWAGEQYF.

This clonotype was recorded at least ten times. The CDR3: CASSKGTVLPYEQYF. The CDR3 nucleotides are TGTGCCAGCAGCAAAGGGACAGTTTTACCCTACGAGCAGTACTTC. The J gene is TRBJ2-7, the V gene TRBV21-1; no check of the table's D call, TRBD1, against the DNA was made. TRBV21-1 constitutes a pseudogene. The CDR3 runs to 15 residues.

This clonotype was counted many times. The chain has TRBV28 and TRBJ1-5; D is unclear. CDR1 and CDR2 from the germline V gene are MDHEN and SYDVKM. CDR3 size: 14 residues. V was cut by 3 bases and J by 3 bases, with 9 bases left in between. The CDR3 bases are TGTGCCAGCAGTTTGGGAGACACCAATCAGCCCCAGCATTTT. Its protein is CASSLGDTNQPQHF.

This clonotype came up a few times. The CDR3 sequence: CASSFLVTGVSEQFF. Here the CDR3 DNA reads TGTGCCAGCAGTTTTTTAGTCACAGGGGTTAGTGAGCAGTTCTTC. J is TRBJ2-1 and V is TRBV12-3 or TRBV12-4; 7 positions agree with TRBD1. CDR3 size: 15 residues. V was pared by 3 bases and J by 9 bases, with 11 bases of the junction left unmatched.

This clonotype appeared many times. The chain employs TRBV15 and TRBJ2-1, with D unresolved. V was clipped by 1 base and J by 4 bases, with 11 bases between them. This CDR3 has 15 amino acids. CDR1 and CDR2 from the germline V gene are LNHNV and YYDKDF (reference sequence). The CDR3 DNA reads TGTGCCACCAGCAGAGTGGGCCGTCAATACAATGAGCAGTTCTTC. It codes for CATSRVGRQYNEQFF.